The source of this T cell receptor (beta chain) is a study of blood T cells in healthy people across ages. Overall study findings and caveats: Getting older went along with TCR beta diversity per million T cells dropping roughly linearly. It was held that diversity estimates obtained from one million T cells represented underestimates. Leaving the PBMCs unsorted stopped any conclusive comparison of naive versus antigen-experienced cells.

Primers used in a second PCR of about 6 to 11 cycles were a sample-barcoded 5' primer and a J-beta primer mix. Via MiXCR, TCRdb re-called the 5' RACE reads, giving one row per CDR3 protein. The sample consists of 600,000 to 1,000,000 distinct CDR3 sequences, roughly 25% of them appearing once. On this clonotype: Its target is not known.

Germline lookup yields CDR1 LGHNA and CDR2 YNFKEQ. The V end lost 2 bases, the J end lost 7 bases, and 5 bases lay between the germline ends. This CDR3 has 11 amino acids. These data also featured in a second study, about T cells of mothers and their children.

The source of this sequence is a boy younger than 18 in good health. The chain recombines TRBV4-2 with TRBJ1-2; TRBD1 is a possible D gene (5 bases). Source material: blood. CDR3 DNA sequence: TGTGCCAGCAGCCAACAGGGTGGCTACACCTTC. It specifies CASSQQGGYTF.